The clone carrying this T cell receptor beta chain showed up just once. The record originates from a study of Ad26.COV2.S vaccination and SARS-CoV-2 variants. Treatment noted: some 20 received Ad26.COV2.S at low or high dose, single or two shots; 5 received placebo; per-sample allocation not given. Sampling took place 63 days after the first vaccine or placebo injection. This table comes from immunoSEQ multiplex PCR, and its TCRdb copy is limited to in-frame clones, with some not included. Here the sample spans more than 400,000 clones, 92% being singletons. This receptor was identified in a person aged 18-60 years who received the Ad26.COV2.S COVID-19 vaccine or a placebo. Sequenced here: peripheral blood, sampled in a trial of Ad26.COV2.S vaccine versus placebo.

The CDR3 DNA is TGTGCCAGCAGCTTAGGCCTAAGGGGCATGGGCAATCAGCCCCAGCATTTT. Encoded protein: CASSLGLRGMGNQPQHF. V gene TRBV13 combines with J gene TRBJ1-5, with D possibly matching TRBD1 (5 bases). The CDR3 runs 17 residues. CDR1 is PRHDT, CDR2 FYEKMQ, per germline (reference sequence). V shed 0 bases and J shed 2 bases, with 14 bases lying between them.